This T cell receptor beta chain was sequenced in a study of blood T cell repertoires in COVID-19. TCRdb's copy holds only in-frame clones and misses some; the assay was immunoSEQ multiplex PCR. Altogether under 90,000 clones are present, more than 70% being singletons, with the ten largest covering less than 3%. The V end lost 5 bases, the J end lost 8 bases, and 18 bases lay between the germline ends. There are 15 residues in the CDR3. Germline CDR1 is SGHAT and CDR2 is FQNNGV. The TCR comes from a man between 65 and 85 years old with active or convalescent COVID-19. Sequencing used peripheral blood. The V gene is TRBV11-2, the J gene TRBJ2-2; TRBD2 might be the D (6 bases). This chain's CDR3 is CASSPQGLQMGELFF. In DNA, the CDR3 is TGTGCCAGCAGCCCCCAGGGACTCCAAATGGGGGAGCTGTTTTTT.